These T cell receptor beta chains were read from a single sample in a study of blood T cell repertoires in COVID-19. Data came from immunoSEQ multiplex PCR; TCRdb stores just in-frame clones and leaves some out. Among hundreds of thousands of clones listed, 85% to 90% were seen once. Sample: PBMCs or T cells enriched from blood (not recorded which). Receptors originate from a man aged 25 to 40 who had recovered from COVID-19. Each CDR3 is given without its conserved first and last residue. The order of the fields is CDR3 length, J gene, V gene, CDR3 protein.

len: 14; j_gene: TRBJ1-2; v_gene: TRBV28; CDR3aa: ASRPTGRGLNYGYT
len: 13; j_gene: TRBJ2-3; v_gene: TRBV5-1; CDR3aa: ASSLRPGNTDTQY
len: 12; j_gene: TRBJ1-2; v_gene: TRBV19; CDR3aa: ASSVAADLYGYT
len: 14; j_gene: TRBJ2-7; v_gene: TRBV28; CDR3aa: ASSGYTALGSYEQY
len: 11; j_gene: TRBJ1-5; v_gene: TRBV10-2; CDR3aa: ASRQEVNQPQH
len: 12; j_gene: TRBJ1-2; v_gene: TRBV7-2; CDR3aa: ASSANRQVAGYT
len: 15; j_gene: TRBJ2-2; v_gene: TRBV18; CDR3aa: ASSPPIAGVRAGELF
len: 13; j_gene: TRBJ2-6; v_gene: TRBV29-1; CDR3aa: SVGVSLSGANVLT
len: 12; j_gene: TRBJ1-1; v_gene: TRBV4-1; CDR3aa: ASSQGQGSTEAF
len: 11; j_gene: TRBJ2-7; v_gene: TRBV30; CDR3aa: AWRHRGYYEQY
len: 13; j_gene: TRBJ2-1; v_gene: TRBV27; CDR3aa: ASSVGLAGVNEQF
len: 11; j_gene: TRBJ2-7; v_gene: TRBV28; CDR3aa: ASSRTRGYEQY
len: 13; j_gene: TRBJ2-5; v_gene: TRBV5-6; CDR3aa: ASSRLGGVRETQY
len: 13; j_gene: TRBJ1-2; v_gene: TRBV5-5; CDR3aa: ASSLAFDRGYGYT
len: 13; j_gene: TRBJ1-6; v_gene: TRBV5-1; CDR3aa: ASSLDARGVSPLH
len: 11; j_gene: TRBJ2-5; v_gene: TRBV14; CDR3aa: ASSQVIFETQY
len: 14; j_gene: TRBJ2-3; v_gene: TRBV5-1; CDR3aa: ASSPGLATSTDTQY
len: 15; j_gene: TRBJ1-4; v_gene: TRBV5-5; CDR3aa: ASSFRAGGPTNEKLF
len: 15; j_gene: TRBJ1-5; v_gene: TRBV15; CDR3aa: ATSRDLTGQGAQPQH
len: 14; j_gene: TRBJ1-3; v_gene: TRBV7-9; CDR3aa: ASSLPSRGTGNTIY